The present entry profiles one TCR beta chain with its context. Its antigen is unknown. Trimming at V came to 3 bases and at J to 0 bases, leaving 7 bases not matched to a gene. This CDR3 spans 17 amino acids. The germline gives CDR1 SGHAT, CDR2 FQNNGV. This record comes from a study of cytomegalovirus exposure and HLA in healthy donors. Whole-study findings and limits: In a later analysis, productive TCRs from donors in an Asian-associated ancestry cluster reportedly carried fewer N-insertions than the cohort mean. What was likely a sequencing artifact was a cluster of highly shared sequence variants.

60 Vbeta and 13 Jbeta primers were used in PCR. Produced via immunoSEQ multiplex PCR; TCRdb's table is partial and in-frame only. The sample contains roughly 200,000 clones, roughly 85% of which appear only once. The specimen sequenced was PBMCs. This clonotype was sampled from a woman aged 50 to 60 in good health and CMV-seronegative. The chain combines TRBV11-2 with TRBJ2-1; 8 bases fit TRBD2. CDR3 in DNA: TGTGCCAGCAGCTTCTCTAGCGGGTGGAGCTCCTACAATGAGCAGTTCTTC. Translation: CASSFSSGWSSYNEQFF.